The TCR beta chain under discussion was sequenced for a study of T cells in Graves' hyperthyroidism and ophthalmopathy. Study findings and constraints: In the analysis, a 13 V-J model separated ophthalmopathy from stable hyperthyroidism. The model made its ophthalmopathy prediction, and onset followed a median around 6.9 months later. Appearing also in blood were most of the thyroid clonotypes expanded above 0.001.

To note about this clonotype: Its matching antigen is unknown.

Amplification of TCR beta CDR3 regions was performed using RNA transcripts as template. A set of HTBI primers served as the primers for a first-round RT-PCR of the TCR CDR3. MiXCR, applied by TCRdb to the multiplex PCR reads, yields one record per CDR3 protein. Here the sample spans 200,000 to 250,000 distinct CDR3 sequences, around 17% being singletons. Exclusion of patients followed from uncontrolled infection, other autoimmune disease, pregnancy or lactation. Sequencing was done on a sample of blood. The sequence derives from a woman younger than 35 with Graves' ophthalmopathy.

The CDR3 bases are TGTGCCAGCCAACAGGGGTCGGAAAGAACTCAGTACTTC. This translates into CASQQGSERTQYF. The V and J genes are TRBV19 and TRBJ2-5; the match to TRBD1 covers 7 bases. CDR1 is LNHDA and CDR2 is SQIVND in the germline V gene (reference sequence). V lost 9 bases and J lost 11; bases outside the gene matches: 15. The CDR3 runs to 13 residues.